Each of the 8 T cell receptor beta chains below was sequenced from the same sample in a study of neurological immune-mediated disorders. Time point meaning: longitudinal time-point 2. TCRdb fed the 5' RACE reads into MiXCR, producing one record per CDR3 protein. The sample shows approximately 80,000 distinct CDR3 sequences, 5.5% to 6.5% of them seen only once. The sample comprised PBMCs. These receptors all stem from an older woman with multiple sclerosis.

This clonotype was detected ten times or more. The chain carries TRBV6-1 and TRBJ1-1; 7 nucleotides line up with TRBD1. This CDR3 spans 13 amino acids. Trimming cost V 8 bases and J 0 bases; bases outside gene matches: 3. CDR1 MNHNS and CDR2 SASEGT come from the germline V gene. The CDR3 sequence is CASGGQMNTEAFF. Here the CDR3 DNA reads TGTGCCAGCGGGGGACAGATGAACACTGAAGCTTTCTTT.

This clonotype was found many times. The chain is built from TRBV5-1 and TRBJ1-1; no definite D call. V was pared by 5 bases and J by 7 bases, with 12 bases between. Germline V gene sequence: CDR1 SGHRS, CDR2 YFSETQ. The CDR3 runs to 12 residues. CDR3 bases: TGCGCCAGCAGGCTCGAATTCGGTGAAGCTTTCTTT. Amino acid sequence: CASRLEFGEAFF.

This clonotype showed up many times. This sequence joins TRBV7-2 and TRBJ1-5, with D possibly matching TRBD1 (5 bases). V was pared by 5 bases and J by 15 bases, with 20 bases between. This CDR3 has 13 amino acids. Germline-derived CDR1 and CDR2 are SGHTA and FQGNSA. CDR3 sequence reads: CASSQEVGGARHF. The CDR3, as DNA: TGTGCCAGCAGCCAGGAGGTTGGAGGGGCCAGGCATTTT.

This clonotype was counted ten times or more. V gene TRBV27 combines with J gene TRBJ2-3, with a tentative D call TRBD2 (5 bases). This CDR3 has 15 amino acids. Germline V lookup: CDR1 MNHEY, CDR2 SMNVEV (reference sequence). Trimming removed 3 bases from V and 4 bases from J, with 14 bases in between. DNA for the CDR3: TGTGCCAGCAGTTTGGTCCCCCCGGGATCAGATACGCAGTATTTT. Protein product: CASSLVPPGSDTQYF.

This clonotype was counted many times. The genes are TRBV29-1 and TRBJ1-1; D remains unclear. The ends were cut back, 2 bases at V and 0 bases at J, with 7 bases in the middle. The germline gives CDR1 SQVTM, CDR2 ANQGSEA. The CDR3 has 13 amino acids. The CDR3 bases are TGCAGCGTTGAACCGGTAGTGAACACTGAAGCTTTCTTT. Residues: CSVEPVVNTEAFF.

This clonotype has ten or more counts. The rearrangement links TRBV10-2 to TRBJ2-3; the D is unclear. V was trimmed by 6 bases and J by 2 bases, leaving 6 bases between them. The CDR3 spans 12 residues. Per the germline V gene, CDR1 is WSHSY and CDR2 is SAAADI. The CDR3 bases are TGCGCCAGCAGCCCGGCCACAGATACGCAGTATTTT. Amino acids: CASSPATDTQYF.

The genes are TRBV6-5 and TRBJ1-2, with 9 bases fitting TRBD1. The CDR3 has 15 residues. Losses at the gene ends were 4 bases for V and 1 base for J; bases not matched to a gene: 4. Per germline, CDR1 MNHEY and CDR2 SVGAGI. The CDR3 region has the DNA TGTGCCAGCAGTTCCGCGACAGGGGGTAACTATGGCTACACCTTC. Protein product: CASSSATGGNYGYTF.

This clonotype is classed as medium-sized. V usage is TRBV6-4 and J usage is TRBJ2-1; D is unclear. The CDR3 is made up of 13 amino acids. Trimming removed 0 bases from V and 3 bases from J, with 3 bases in between. Germline values: CDR1 MRHNA, CDR2 SNTAGT. CDR3 in amino acids: CASSDSSYNEQFF. Written as DNA, the CDR3 is TGTGCCAGCAGTGACTCTAGCTACAATGAGCAGTTCTTC.